In its sample, the clone carrying this TCR beta chain was seen many times. The antigen is unknown. The source material, RNA transcripts, was used to amplify TCR beta CDR3 regions. First-round RT-PCR targeting the TCR CDR3 was performed with the HTBI primer set. TCRdb used MiXCR to reprocess the multiplex PCR reads, holding one entry per CDR3 protein. The repertoire has hundreds of thousands of distinct CDR3 sequences, less than 30% of them found once; the top ten carry about a quarter. The junction had 5 bases not matched to a gene; V was cut back by 4 bases and J by 5 bases. The CDR3 has 14 residues. The V gene's germline CDR1 is DFQATT and CDR2 SNEGSKA (reference sequence). The hyperthyroidism patients had all been newly diagnosed, and their disease duration was under 2 months. Their ages ranged from 18 to 65 years. This sample is drawn from a study of T cells in Graves' hyperthyroidism and ophthalmopathy.

Study-level points and caveats: The model anticipated ophthalmopathy a median about six months pre-onset.

Material: blood. The chain links TRBV20-1 to TRBJ2-2; 9 bases are a match to TRBD1. The receptor's source is a man in his forties or fifties with Graves' hyperthyroidism that later progressed to Graves' ophthalmopathy. The CDR3 DNA sequence: TGCAGTGCTATGCGGGACAGGGATACCGGGGAGCTGTTTTTT. It translates to CSAMRDRDTGELFF.